The present T cell receptor (beta chain) was sequenced within a study of Ad26.COV2.S vaccination and SARS-CoV-2 variants. Study in general: The Ad26.COV2.S arm of the COV1001 trial was where the donor was placed. Ad26.COV2.S shots went into the muscle once or twice, 56 days apart.

Germline values: CDR1 GTSNPN, CDR2 SVGIG (reference sequence). V lost 2 bases, J lost 4 bases, and 14 bases lay in between. This CDR3 region has 14 residues. Using immunoSEQ multiplex PCR, the repertoire was profiled, and TCRdb retains in-frame clones only, with some absent. The sample records roughly 510,000 clones, approximately 88% being singletons. Treatment defined: some 20 received Ad26.COV2.S at low or high dose, single or two shots; 5 received placebo; per-sample allocation not given. Sampling occurred on day 63 after the first vaccine or placebo injection. The vaccine antigen was prefusion-stabilized Wuhan SARS-CoV-2 spike. Study observations and caveats: Total T cell responses, in the TCR breadth and depth analyses, may have been underestimated.

This clone was counted between two and nine times. The target antigen is unknown. V usage is TRBV30 and J usage is TRBJ1-1, with D possibly matching TRBD1 (5 bases). The source was peripheral blood, collected in a trial of Ad26.COV2.S vaccine versus placebo. The sequence derives from a person between 18 and 65 years old who received the Ad26.COV2.S COVID-19 vaccine or a placebo. In DNA, the CDR3 is TGTGCCTGGAGTTCCTGGGGGGAAAGCACTGAAGCTTTCTTT. As protein: CAWSSWGESTEAFF. Combining the CDR3 with reference TRBV30 and TRBJ1-1 gives the whole variable domain SQTIHQWPATLVQPVGSPLSLECTVEGTSNPNLYWYRQAAGRGLQLLFYSVGIGQISSEVPQNLSASRPQDRQFILSSKKLLLSDSGFYLCAWSSWGESTEAFFGQGTRLTVV.